The present entry profiles one T cell receptor (beta chain) with its context. The data were taken from a study of CD8+ T cells in alopecia areata. Treatment of the sample: oral pan-JAK inhibitor, 5-10 mg twice daily. The CDR3 has 16 residues. In germline, CDR1 is SGHAT, CDR2 FQNNGV. V lost 4 bases, J lost 0 bases, and 16 bases lay in between. It was cDNA, reverse transcribed from extracted RNA, that served as the sequencing template. TCRdb keeps only in-frame clones here, not all; method: immunoSEQ multiplex PCR. The data show roughly 200,000 clones, with 40% to 65% seen just once and 11% held by the top ten.

The gene calls are TRBV11-2 and TRBJ2-7; D might be TRBD1 (5 bases). The material sequenced was CD8+ T cells sorted from blood, taken at week 24, from a patient treated with tofacitinib. This clonotype was obtained from a human donor with alopecia areata. The CDR3 loop is CASSSFTKDNSYEQYF. The DNA of the CDR3 is TGTGCCAGCAGCTCTTTCACCAAGGACAACTCCTACGAGCAGTACTTC.